Given below is one TCR beta chain in context. The listed genes are named as in mouse. The read ends 1 residue shy of where the CDR3 ends; the end is completed using the germline J gene. CDR1 KGHPV and CDR2 FQNQEV come from the germline V gene (reference sequence). Losses at the gene ends were 6 bases for V and 0 bases for J; bases not matched to a gene: 4. CDR3 length: 14 amino acids. The source of the sample is a study of tissue T cells after allogeneic stem cell transplantation. Assay: immunoSEQ multiplex PCR; the TCRdb copy retains only in-frame clones and omits some. This table holds fewer than 5,500 clones, approximately 45% found once. Time point of the sample: mouse harvest day 7 after allogeneic transplant. Tail vein injection delivered 10^7 T-cell-depleted bone marrow cells and 10^6 splenic CD5+ T cells.

Input material: gut tissue. This receptor was obtained from a female BALB/c mouse given C57BL/6 T cells with graft-versus-host disease after an allogeneic hematopoietic cell transplant. V gene TRBV26 combines with J gene TRBJ1-2; 7 positions agree with TRBD1. The part of the CDR3 DNA that was read is TGTGCCAGCAGCCGGACAGGAGCAAACTCCGACTACACC. Its protein is CASSRTGANSDYT. In full, the CDR3 reads CASSRTGANSDYTF.